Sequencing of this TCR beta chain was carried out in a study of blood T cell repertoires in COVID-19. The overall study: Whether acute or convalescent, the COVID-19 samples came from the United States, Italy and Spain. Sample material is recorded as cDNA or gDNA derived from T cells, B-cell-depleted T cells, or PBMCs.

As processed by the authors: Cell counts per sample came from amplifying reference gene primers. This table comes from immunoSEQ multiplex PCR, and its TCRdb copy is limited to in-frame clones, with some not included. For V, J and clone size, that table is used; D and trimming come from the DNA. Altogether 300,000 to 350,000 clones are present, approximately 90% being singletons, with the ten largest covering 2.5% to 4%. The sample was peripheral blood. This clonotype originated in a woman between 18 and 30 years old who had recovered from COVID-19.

CDR3 amino acids: CASSPWTSGRALDNEQFF. The CDR3, as DNA: TGTGCCAGTAGTCCCTGGACTAGCGGGAGGGCTCTGGACAATGAGCAGTTCTTC. V and J are TRBV19 and TRBJ2-1; the match to TRBD2 covers 15 bases. The germline CDR1 and CDR2 sequences are LNHDA and SQIVND (reference sequence). The CDR3 is 18 amino acids. Trimming took 5 bases from V and 5 from J; bases not matched to a gene: 10. The full variable domain, rest sourced from reference TRBV19 and TRBJ2-1, is DGGITQSPKYLFRKEGQNVTLSCEQNLNHDAMYWYRQDPGQGLRLIYYSQIVNDFQKGDIAEGYSVSREKKESFPLTVTSAQKNPTAFYLCASSPWTSGRALDNEQFFGPGTRLTVL.